Included here is one T cell receptor beta chain sequence, with context. This specimen belongs to a study of TIL therapy for anti-PD-1-resistant metastatic lung cancer. CDR1 is MGHRA and CDR2 is YSYEKL in the germline V gene. V was shortened by 1 base and J by 4 bases, with 8 bases between the two germline ends. CDR3 length: 14 residues. The time point: pre-treatment sample, taken before nivolumab and TIL therapy. Sequencing used immunoSEQ v3. Here immunoSEQ multiplex PCR was the method, and the copy in TCRdb shows in-frame clones only, minus some. The table records tens of thousands of clones, 74% of them present only once.

This specimen was blood, taken at baseline. V is TRBV4-1 and J is TRBJ1-5, with a tentative D call TRBD1 (6 bases). This receptor was obtained from a woman aged 30-79 years with non-small cell lung cancer. CDR3 loop: CASSQAGANQPQHF. Here the CDR3 DNA reads TGCGCCAGCAGCCAAGCAGGGGCTAATCAGCCCCAGCATTTT.